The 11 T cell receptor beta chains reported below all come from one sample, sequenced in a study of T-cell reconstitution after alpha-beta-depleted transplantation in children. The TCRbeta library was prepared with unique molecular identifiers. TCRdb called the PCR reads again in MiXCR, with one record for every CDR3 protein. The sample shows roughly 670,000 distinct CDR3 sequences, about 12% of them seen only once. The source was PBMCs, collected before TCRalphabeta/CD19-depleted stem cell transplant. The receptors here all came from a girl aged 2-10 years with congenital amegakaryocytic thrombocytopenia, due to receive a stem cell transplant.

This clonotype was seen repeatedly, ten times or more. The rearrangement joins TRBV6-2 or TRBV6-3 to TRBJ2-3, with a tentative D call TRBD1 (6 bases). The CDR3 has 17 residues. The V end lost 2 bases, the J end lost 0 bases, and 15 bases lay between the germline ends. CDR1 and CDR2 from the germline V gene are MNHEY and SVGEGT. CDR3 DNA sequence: TGTGCCAGCAGTTACCCAACGACAGGCTCAAGCACAGATACGCAGTATTTT. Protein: CASSYPTTGSSTDTQYF.

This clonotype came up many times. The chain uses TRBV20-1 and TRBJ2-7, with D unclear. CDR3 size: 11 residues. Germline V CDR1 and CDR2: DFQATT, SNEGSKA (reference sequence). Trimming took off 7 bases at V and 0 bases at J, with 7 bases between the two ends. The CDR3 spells CSVSTSYEQYF. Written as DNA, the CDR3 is TGCAGTGTATCTACCTCCTACGAGCAGTACTTC.

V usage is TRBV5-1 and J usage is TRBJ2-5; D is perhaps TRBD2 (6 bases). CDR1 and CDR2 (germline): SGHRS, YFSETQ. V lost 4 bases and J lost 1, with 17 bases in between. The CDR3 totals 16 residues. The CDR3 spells CASSPRSAGSQETQYF. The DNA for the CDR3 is TGCGCCAGCAGCCCAAGATCTGCGGGGTCCCAAGAGACCCAGTACTTC.

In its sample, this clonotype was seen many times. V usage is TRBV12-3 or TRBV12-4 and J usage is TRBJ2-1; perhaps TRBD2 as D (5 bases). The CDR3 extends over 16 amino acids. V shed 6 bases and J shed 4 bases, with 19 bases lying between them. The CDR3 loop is CASSPISEGLYNEQFF. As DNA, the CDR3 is TGTGCCAGCAGCCCAATAAGTGAGGGCCTATACAATGAGCAGTTCTTC.

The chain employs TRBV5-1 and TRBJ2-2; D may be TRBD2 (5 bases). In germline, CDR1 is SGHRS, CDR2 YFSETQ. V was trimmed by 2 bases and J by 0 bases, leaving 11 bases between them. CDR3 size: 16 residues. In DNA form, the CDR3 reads TGCGCCAGCAGCTTCGGCCCGGGAACGAACACCGGGGAGCTGTTTTTT. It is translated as CASSFGPGTNTGELFF. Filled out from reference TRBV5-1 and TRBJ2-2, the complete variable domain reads KAGVTQTPRYLIKTRGQQVTLSCSPISGHRSVSWYQQTPGQGLQFLFEYFSETQRNKGNFPGRFSGRQFSNSRSEMNVSTLELGDSALYLCASSFGPGTNTGELFFGEGSRLTVL.

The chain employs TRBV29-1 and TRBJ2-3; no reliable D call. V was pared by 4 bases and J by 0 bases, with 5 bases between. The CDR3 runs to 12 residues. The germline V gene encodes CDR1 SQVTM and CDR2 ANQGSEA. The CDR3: CSVVPSTDTQYF. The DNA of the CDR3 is TGCAGCGTTGTTCCTAGCACAGATACGCAGTATTTT.

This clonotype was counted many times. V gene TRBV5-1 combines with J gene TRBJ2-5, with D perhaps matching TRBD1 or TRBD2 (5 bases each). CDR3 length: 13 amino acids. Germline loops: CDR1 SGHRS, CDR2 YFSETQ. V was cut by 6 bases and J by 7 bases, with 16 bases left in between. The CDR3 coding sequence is TGCGCCAGCAACACCGAGGGGCGAGCGACCCAGTACTTC. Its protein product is CASNTEGRATQYF.

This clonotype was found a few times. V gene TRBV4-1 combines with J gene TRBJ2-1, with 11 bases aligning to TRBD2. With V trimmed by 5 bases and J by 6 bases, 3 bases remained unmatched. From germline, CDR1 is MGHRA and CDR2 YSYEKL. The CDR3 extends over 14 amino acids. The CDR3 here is CASSYTSGSNEQFF. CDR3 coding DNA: TGCGCCAGCAGCTACACTAGCGGGAGCAATGAGCAGTTCTTC.

CDR3 sequence (DNA): TGCGCCAGCAGCTTGGGGCGCAGGGGTGATACAGAGACCCAGTACTTC. As protein: CASSLGRRGDTETQYF. The rearrangement uses TRBV5-1 and TRBJ2-5; a possible D gene is TRBD1 (6 bases). Germline CDR1 is SGHRS and CDR2 is YFSETQ. V was trimmed by 0 bases and J by 4 bases, leaving 16 bases between them. The length of the CDR3 is 16 residues.

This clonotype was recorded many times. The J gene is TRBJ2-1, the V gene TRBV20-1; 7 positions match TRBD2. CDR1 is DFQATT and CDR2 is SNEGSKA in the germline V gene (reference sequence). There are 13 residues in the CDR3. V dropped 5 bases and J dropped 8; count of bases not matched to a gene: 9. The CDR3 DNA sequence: TGCAGTGCTGCTTTAGCGGGTTGGGATGAGCAGTTCTTC. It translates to CSAALAGWDEQFF.

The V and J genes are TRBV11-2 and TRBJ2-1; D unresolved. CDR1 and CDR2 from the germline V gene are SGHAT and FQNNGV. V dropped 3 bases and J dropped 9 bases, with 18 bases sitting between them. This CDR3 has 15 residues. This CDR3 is CASSFSGPGIGEQFF. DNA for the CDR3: TGTGCCAGCAGCTTTTCCGGTCCAGGCATCGGTGAGCAGTTCTTC.